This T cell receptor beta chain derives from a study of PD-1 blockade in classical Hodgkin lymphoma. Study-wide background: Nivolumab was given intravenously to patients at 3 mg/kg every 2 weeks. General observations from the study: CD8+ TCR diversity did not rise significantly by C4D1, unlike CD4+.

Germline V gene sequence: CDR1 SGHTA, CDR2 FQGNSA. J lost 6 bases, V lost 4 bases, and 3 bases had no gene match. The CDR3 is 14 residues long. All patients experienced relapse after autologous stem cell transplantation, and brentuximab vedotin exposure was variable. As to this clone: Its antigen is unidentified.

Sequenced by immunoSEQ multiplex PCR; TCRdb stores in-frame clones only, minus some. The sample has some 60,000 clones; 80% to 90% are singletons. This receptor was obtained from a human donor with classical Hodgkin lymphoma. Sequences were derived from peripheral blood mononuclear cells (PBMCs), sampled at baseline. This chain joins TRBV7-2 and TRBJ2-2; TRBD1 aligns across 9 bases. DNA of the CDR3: TGTGCCAGCAGCTCTACAGGGGGCTCCGGGGAGCTGTTTTTT. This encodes CASSSTGGSGELFF.